Following are 32 T cell receptor beta chains from one sample sequenced in a study of blood T cell repertoires in COVID-19. Sequenced by immunoSEQ multiplex PCR; TCRdb stores in-frame clones only, minus some. The table records about 120,000 clones, about 75% of them present only once. The material sequenced was peripheral blood. These receptors originate from a woman older than 75 with active or convalescent COVID-19.

V usage is TRBV15 and J usage is TRBJ1-5; D not resolved. This CDR3 has 15 amino acids. V gave up 3 bases and J gave up 5 bases, with 14 bases separating them. Germline CDR1 LNHNV, CDR2 YYDKDF (reference sequence). The CDR3 coding sequence is TGTGCCACCAGCAGGGAGAGTCAGTGGGATCAGCCCCAGCATTTT. It is translated as CATSRESQWDQPQHF.

The genes are TRBV27 and TRBJ2-1; 9 positions match TRBD1. Germline V gene lookup returns CDR1 MNHEY and CDR2 SMNVEV (reference sequence). The CDR3 covers 15 residues. Trimming took 6 bases from V and 6 from J; bases not matched to a gene: 9. The chain's CDR3 is CASSHAGTGPNEQFF. The DNA of the CDR3 is TGTGCCAGCAGCCATGCCGGGACAGGGCCCAATGAGCAGTTCTTC.

The chain joins TRBV29-1 to TRBJ2-2; D is possibly TRBD2 (5 bases). CDR3 length: 15 amino acids. V was cut by 3 bases and J by 2 bases, with 13 bases left in between. Germline lookup yields CDR1 SQVTM and CDR2 ANQGSEA. CDR3 loop: CSVDGGLRNTGELFF. The CDR3, as DNA: TGCAGCGTTGACGGCGGGCTAAGAAACACCGGGGAGCTGTTTTTT.

This chain uses TRBV2 with TRBJ1-2, with 11 bases lining up with TRBD1. Germline-derived CDR1 and CDR2 are SNHLY and FYNNEI. The CDR3 covers 15 residues. The trim removed 7 bases at V and 7 bases at J, leaving 11 bases unmatched. CDR3 in DNA: TGTGCCAGCACCGGCAGGACAGGGGGCGGTGGTGGCTACACCTTC. Encoded protein: CASTGRTGGGGGYTF.

This chain links TRBV10-1 with TRBJ2-7, with 12 bases matching TRBD1. Germline CDR1 WNHNN, CDR2 SYGVQD (reference sequence). Losses at the gene ends were 6 bases for V and 2 bases for J; bases not matched to a gene: 8. The CDR3 consists of 16 residues. The CDR3: CASSPGTGGIAYEQYF. As DNA, the CDR3 is TGCGCCAGCAGCCCTGGGACAGGGGGCATCGCCTACGAGCAGTACTTC.

The chain joins TRBV13 to TRBJ1-1, with a possible D match to TRBD1 (5 bases). Germline V gene data show CDR1 as PRHDT and CDR2 as FYEKMQ (reference sequence). The CDR3 extends over 16 amino acids. V shed 5 bases and J shed 3 bases, with 19 bases lying between them. The CDR3 here is CASSPRRGGIYTEAFF. The DNA for the CDR3 is TGTGCCAGCAGCCCCCGGCGGGGGGGGATTTACACTGAAGCTTTCTTT.

This clone has more than one count but fewer than ten. J is TRBJ2-7 and V is TRBV6-6; TRBD1 matches 10 bases. In germline, CDR1 is MNHNY, CDR2 SVGAGI (reference sequence). The length of the CDR3 is 16 residues. V trimming: 0 bases; J trimming: 0 bases; junction bases outside the gene matches: 2. The CDR3 DNA reads as TGTGCCAGCAGTTACTCGACAGGGGGCAGCTCCTACGAGCAGTACTTC. The encoded protein is CASSYSTGGSSYEQYF.

The chain has TRBV28 and TRBJ2-4, with 12 bases that match TRBD2. The junction had 2 bases not matched to a gene; V was cut back by 4 bases and J by 1 base. The CDR3 is 16 residues long. Germline CDR1 and CDR2: MDHEN and SYDVKM. The DNA of the CDR3 is TGTGCCAGCAGTTCGACTAGCGGGAGTGCCAAAAACATTCAGTACTTC. Protein: CASSSTSGSAKNIQYF.

The chain employs TRBV28 and TRBJ2-7; TRBD2 matches 7 bases. CDR3 length equals 13 residues. V was clipped by 8 bases and J by 0 bases; unmatched bases: 4. Germline V gene data show CDR1 as MDHEN and CDR2 as SYDVKM. This CDR3 reads CASFQRGSYEQYF. The CDR3 bases are TGTGCCAGCTTCCAGCGGGGCTCCTACGAGCAGTACTTC.

The chain uses TRBV7-9 and TRBJ1-1; 7 bases line up with TRBD1. J lost 10 bases, V lost 2 bases, and 10 bases had no gene match. The CDR3 is 14 residues long. Germline V CDR1 and CDR2: SEHNR, FQNEAQ (reference sequence). The CDR3 spells CASSLYQGGVGAFF. The CDR3 region has the DNA TGTGCCAGCAGCTTATACCAAGGGGGCGTGGGAGCTTTCTTT. The complete variable domain, with remaining parts taken from reference TRBV7-9 and TRBJ1-1, reads DTGVSQNPRHKITKRGQNVTFRCDPISEHNRLYWYRQTLGQGPEFLTYFQNEAQLEKSRLLSDRFSAERPKGSFSTLEIQRTEQGDSAMYLCASSLYQGGVGAFFGQGTRLTVV.

This clone appeared once. CDR3 loop: CASSSSAGSYEQYF. The CDR3 region has the DNA TGTGCCAGCAGTTCTAGCGCTGGGTCCTACGAGCAGTACTTC. This chain links TRBV28 with TRBJ2-7; a possible D gene is TRBD2 (6 bases). Trimming took off 4 bases at V and 1 base at J, with 11 bases between the two ends. The CDR3 runs to 14 residues. Germline assignment: CDR1 MDHEN and CDR2 SYDVKM.

J is TRBJ2-3 and V is TRBV2; a possible D gene is TRBD2 (6 bases). With 5 bases removed from V and 4 bases from J, the gap between germline ends came to 16 bases. The CDR3 is made up of 15 amino acids. Per germline, CDR1 SNHLY and CDR2 FYNNEI. CDR3 nucleotide sequence: TGTGCCAGCAGTACTAGCCACGTTCGTTCAGATACGCAGTATTTT. Its protein is CASSTSHVRSDTQYF.

The chain joins TRBV27 to TRBJ1-1; D is possibly TRBD1 (6 bases). Germline CDR1 MNHEY, CDR2 SMNVEV (reference sequence). V was clipped by 5 bases and J by 10 bases, with 17 bases between them. The CDR3 contains 13 residues. The CDR3 DNA reads as TGTGCCAGCAGTCCTCGGCAGGGGAGGGGAGCTTTCTTT. This sequence encodes CASSPRQGRGAFF.

The rearrangement joins TRBV5-1 to TRBJ1-2; 7 nucleotides agree with TRBD1. CDR1 is SGHRS, CDR2 YFSETQ, per germline. This CDR3 has 13 amino acids. With V trimmed by 4 bases and J by 5 bases, 5 bases remained unmatched. This chain's CDR3 is CASSRGTEYGYTF. The DNA of the CDR3 is TGCGCCAGCAGCCGTGGGACAGAATATGGCTACACCTTC.

This clone has a single count. The J gene is TRBJ2-5, the V gene TRBV20-1; possibly TRBD2 for D (5 bases). CDR1 is DFQATT, CDR2 SNEGSKA, per germline (reference sequence). The germline V and J ends were trimmed by 3 bases and 4 bases, with 15 bases remaining between them. The CDR3 has 14 amino acids. CDR3 sequence reads: CSASAGVGRETQYF. The CDR3 coding sequence is TGCAGTGCTAGTGCCGGGGTCGGTCGAGAGACCCAGTACTTC.

The chain couples TRBV7-2 to TRBJ2-2; 8 bases match TRBD2. CDR1 SGHTA and CDR2 FQGNSA come from the germline V gene. With 5 bases clipped from V and 8 bases from J, the junction kept 13 bases outside the gene matches. The CDR3 extends over 16 amino acids. CDR3 sequence reads: CASSRSSGGPWGELFF. The DNA for the CDR3 is TGTGCCAGCAGCCGTTCGTCGGGAGGGCCCTGGGGGGAGCTGTTTTTT.

The V call is TRBV7-9, the J call TRBJ1-5; D gene unclear. The germline V gene encodes CDR1 SEHNR and CDR2 FQNEAQ (reference sequence). V was shortened by 2 bases and J by 5 bases, with 13 bases between the two germline ends. This CDR3 has 15 residues. The CDR3, as DNA: TGTGCCAGCAGCTTATCCGGCGGGGTCGATCAGCCCCAGCATTTT. It is translated as CASSLSGGVDQPQHF.

V gene TRBV7-9 combines with J gene TRBJ2-1, with D perhaps matching TRBD1 (6 bases). Trimming took off 4 bases at V and 4 bases at J, with 17 bases between the two ends. This CDR3 is 16 amino acids long. In germline, CDR1 is SEHNR, CDR2 FQNEAQ (reference sequence). For the CDR3, the DNA is TGTGCCAGCAGCTATTATGGCAGGGGCATGTACAATGAGCAGTTCTTC. Residues: CASSYYGRGMYNEQFF. Together with reference TRBV7-9 and TRBJ2-1, the CDR3 gives the full variable domain: DTGVSQNPRHKITKRGQNVTFRCDPISEHNRLYWYRQTLGQGPEFLTYFQNEAQLEKSRLLSDRFSAERPKGSFSTLEIQRTEQGDSAMYLCASSYYGRGMYNEQFFGPGTRLTVL.

The J gene is TRBJ1-1, the V gene TRBV5-1, with 7 bases that match TRBD1. V shed 4 bases, J shed 7 bases, and the junction held 4 bases outside the gene matches. From germline, CDR1 is SGHRS and CDR2 YFSETQ. The CDR3 consists of 12 residues. The CDR3 nucleotides read TGCGCCAGCAGCGAGGGACAGCTTGAAGCTTTCTTT. This sequence encodes CASSEGQLEAFF.

The genes are TRBV10-3 and TRBJ2-7; 12 bases fit TRBD2. CDR1 is ENHRY, CDR2 SYGVKD, per germline. The CDR3 length is 14 residues. J lost 3 bases, V lost 10 bases, and 7 bases had no gene match. The CDR3 here is CATQGLAGIYEQYF. The CDR3 region has the DNA TGTGCCACTCAAGGACTAGCGGGAATCTACGAGCAGTACTTC.

The chain combines TRBV7-6 with TRBJ1-5, with a possible D match to TRBD1 (6 bases). The V gene lost 2 bases and the J gene lost 7 bases, with 9 bases spanning the gap. The V gene's germline CDR1 is SGHVS and CDR2 FNYEAQ. The CDR3 runs 13 residues. The CDR3 loop is CASSLWGGQPQHF. The CDR3, as DNA: TGTGCCAGCAGCTTATGGGGGGGCCAGCCCCAGCATTTT.

This chain connects TRBV24-1 to TRBJ2-2, with unresolved D. The V end lost 8 bases, the J end lost 3 bases, and 21 bases lay between the germline ends. The germline V gene has CDR1 KGHDR and CDR2 SFDVKD. CDR3 length equals 17 residues. DNA for the CDR3: TGTGCCACCACGTCCCGAGGCCACATCCCTCACACCGGGGAGCTGTTTTTT. It encodes CATTSRGHIPHTGELFF.

This clone was recorded a few times. The CDR3 spells CASSPGQTYEQYF. The CDR3 DNA is TGTGCCAGCAGCCCGGGACAGACCTACGAGCAGTACTTC. The V and J genes are TRBV14 and TRBJ2-7, with TRBD1 matching 7 bases. Germline V lookup: CDR1 SGHDN, CDR2 FVKESK. Trimming took 4 bases from V and 2 from J; bases not matched to a gene: 2. CDR3 length: 13 amino acids.

The J gene is TRBJ1-5, the V gene TRBV7-2; the D gene is possibly TRBD1 (5 bases). The CDR3 covers 15 residues. From germline, CDR1 is SGHTA and CDR2 FQGNSA. The V end lost 1 base, the J end lost 7 bases, and 14 bases lay between the germline ends. For the CDR3, the DNA is TGTGCCAGCAGCTTAGGGGGTCGGGGGAGCCAGCCCCAGCATTTT. Protein sequence: CASSLGGRGSQPQHF.

The chain uses TRBV6-5 and TRBJ1-4; D may be TRBD1 (5 bases). The V and J ends lost 2 bases and 8 bases respectively, with 15 bases between them. Germline lookup yields CDR1 MNHEY and CDR2 SVGAGI. CDR3 length equals 15 residues. The CDR3 DNA reads TGTGCCAGCAGTTACACCTCAGGGCAATGGGAAAAACTGTTTTTT. This translates into CASSYTSGQWEKLFF.

The rearrangement joins TRBV18 to TRBJ1-1; TRBD1 might be the D (6 bases). Germline assignment: CDR1 KGHSH and CDR2 LQKENI. The V end was cut by 4 bases, the J end by 0 bases, with 9 bases between. The CDR3 runs 14 residues. CDR3 bases: TGTGCCAGCTCACTGGGACAATTGAACACTGAAGCTTTCTTT. Translating gives CASSLGQLNTEAFF.

This clone has only a few counts. The V call is TRBV9, the J call TRBJ2-7, with TRBD1 as a possible D gene (6 bases). CDR1 SGDLS and CDR2 YYNGEE come from the germline V gene. The CDR3 is made up of 15 amino acids. V lost 4 bases and J 5 bases, leaving 19 bases between the germline ends. The CDR3 DNA is TGTGCCAGCAGCACATCTACAGGGAGTATCGACGAGCAGTACTTC. Its translation: CASSTSTGSIDEQYF.

CDR3 residues: CASYPARAYTGELFF. CDR3 bases: TGTGCCAGCTACCCGGCCAGGGCTTATACCGGGGAGCTGTTTTTT. The chain carries TRBV28 and TRBJ2-2; tentatively, D is TRBD1 (5 bases). This CDR3 spans 15 amino acids. V was pared by 8 bases and J by 5 bases, with 18 bases between. Germline V gene lookup returns CDR1 MDHEN and CDR2 SYDVKM.

The chain links TRBV5-1 to TRBJ2-1; 8 bases match TRBD2. CDR3 length equals 13 residues. Germline lookup yields CDR1 SGHRS and CDR2 YFSETQ. Trimming took 6 bases from V and 5 from J; bases not matched to a gene: 4. In DNA, the CDR3 is TGCGCCAGCAAAGCGGGAGAGGACAATGAGCAGTTCTTC. Encoded protein: CASKAGEDNEQFF.

The V gene is TRBV6-1, the J gene TRBJ2-7; 9 nucleotides match TRBD1. Losses at the gene ends were 4 bases for V and 1 base for J; bases not matched to a gene: 11. Germline V CDR1 and CDR2: MNHNS, SASEGT. The CDR3 has 17 residues. The CDR3 reads CASSVCKAGTGSYEQYF. The DNA of the CDR3 is TGTGCCAGCAGTGTATGCAAGGCCGGGACAGGGTCCTACGAGCAGTACTTC.

The CDR3 here is CASSPGGAGSPTDTQYF. The CDR3 bases are TGCGCCAGCAGCCCCGGTGGAGCCGGGTCCCCCACAGATACGCAGTATTTT. The chain uses TRBV5-1 and TRBJ2-3; D call uncertain. Germline CDR1 reads SGHRS; CDR2 reads YFSETQ. V lost 4 bases, J lost 2 bases, and 20 bases lay in between. The CDR3 is made up of 17 amino acids.

Only one count was recorded for this clone. The gene calls are TRBV5-1 and TRBJ2-5; TRBD2 matches at 11 bases. This CDR3 has 15 residues. Trimming took 4 bases from V and 5 from J; bases not matched to a gene: 7. The germline V gene encodes CDR1 SGHRS and CDR2 YFSETQ. CDR3 protein: CASSQLAGAEETQYF. As DNA, the CDR3 is TGCGCCAGCAGCCAACTAGCGGGAGCGGAGGAGACCCAGTACTTC.